This TCR beta chain was recorded in a study of Ad26.COV2.S vaccination and SARS-CoV-2 variants. This table comes from immunoSEQ multiplex PCR, and its TCRdb copy is limited to in-frame clones, with some not included. The sample yields fewer than 500,000 clones, 75% to 95% seen once. Treatment here: 15 to 20 received Ad26.COV2.S at low or high dose, single or two shots; roughly five received placebo; per-sample allocation not given. The samples were gathered on day 63 after the first injection of vaccine or placebo. The sequence derives from a person between 18 and 65 years old who received the Ad26.COV2.S COVID-19 vaccine or a placebo. The sample in question was peripheral blood, obtained in a trial of Ad26.COV2.S vaccine versus placebo.

The CDR3 spells CASSLGTATFYGYTF. The DNA of the CDR3 is TGTGCCAGCAGCTTAGGGACAGCCACGTTCTATGGCTACACCTTC. This chain links TRBV5-8 with TRBJ1-2, with TRBD1 identical over 7 bases. CDR1 and CDR2 (germline): SGHTS, YDEGEE. The junction had 8 bases not matched to a gene; V was cut back by 2 bases and J by 4 bases. There are 15 residues in the CDR3.